The 6 T cell receptor beta chains below were found in one sample sequenced in a study of blood T cells in healthy people across ages. A second PCR of 7 to 11 cycles used a sample-barcoded 5' primer and a J-beta primer mix. TCRdb reprocessed the 5' RACE reads with MiXCR, giving one entry per CDR3 protein. Of about 1.6 million distinct CDR3 sequences in the sample, about 32% were seen once. Input material: blood. Receptor source: a woman aged 25 to 39 in good health.

The chain has TRBV10-3 and TRBJ2-1, with 10 bases identical to TRBD1. The germline CDR1 and CDR2 sequences are ENHRY and SYGVKD. CDR3 size: 14 residues. V trimming: 4 bases; J trimming: 8 bases; junction bases outside the gene matches: 5. DNA for the CDR3: TGTGCCATCAGTGCGACAGGGGGCGGCGATGAGCAGTTCTTC. It specifies CAISATGGGDEQFF.

V is TRBV28 and J is TRBJ2-1; 7 nucleotides match TRBD2. The CDR3 extends over 14 amino acids. CDR1 and CDR2 (germline): MDHEN, SYDVKM. The J segment lost 4 bases and the V segment lost 6 bases, leaving 6 bases of the junction unmatched. For the CDR3, the DNA is TGTGCCAGCAGGCGGGAGCTGGATTACAATGAGCAGTTCTTC. It specifies CASRRELDYNEQFF.

This chain uses TRBV7-6 with TRBJ2-3; 7 nucleotides match TRBD2. The germline V gene encodes CDR1 SGHVS and CDR2 FNYEAQ. The CDR3 loop spans 18 amino acids. V was pared by 3 bases and J by 4 bases, with 16 bases of the junction left unmatched. The CDR3 is CASSFEARTCGGSDTQYF. CDR3 DNA: TGTGCCAGCAGCTTCGAAGCAAGGACTTGCGGGGGTTCAGATACGCAGTATTTT.

The chain is built from TRBV5-1 and TRBJ2-5; D is perhaps TRBD2 (5 bases). The CDR3 is made up of 15 amino acids. Looked up from germline, CDR1 is SGHRS and CDR2 is YFSETQ. Trimming stripped 5 bases from V and 2 bases from J, with 16 bases between. This CDR3 is CASRVEVATQETQYF. The CDR3 DNA is TGCGCCAGCAGGGTGGAGGTGGCGACTCAAGAGACCCAGTACTTC.

As for this clonotype: A much larger clone lies a single base off, so this may be a read error. The rearrangement links TRBV29-1 to TRBJ2-4; weak D call: TRBD1 (6 bases). V lost 6 bases to trimming and J lost 10 bases, with 19 bases between them. Germline loops: CDR1 SQVTM, CDR2 ANQGSEA. The CDR3 contains 13 residues. The CDR3 loop is CSVKPAGAEIQYF. The CDR3 nucleotides read TGCAGCGTCAAACCGGCAGGGGCGGAGATTCAGTACTTC. The whole variable domain, remainder taken from reference TRBV29-1 and TRBJ2-4, is SAVISQKPSRDICQRGTSLTIQCQVDSQVTMMFWYRQQPGQSLTLIATANQGSEATYESGFVIDKFPISRPNLTFSTLTVSNMSPEDSSIYLCSVKPAGAEIQYFGAGTRLSVL.

The chain carries TRBV3-1 and TRBJ2-7, with TRBD2 matching over 13 bases. The germline V gene encodes CDR1 LGHDT and CDR2 YNNKEL (reference sequence). V gave up 0 bases and J gave up 5 bases; unmatched junction bases: 4. This CDR3 has 16 residues. CDR3 amino acids: CASSQDGTSGVHEQYF. The CDR3 DNA follows: TGTGCCAGCAGCCAAGATGGGACTAGCGGGGTACACGAGCAGTACTTC.